This is a list of T cell receptor beta chains from one sample in a study of shared T cell receptors in the human thymus. The method was immunoSEQ multiplex PCR; TCRdb's version includes in-frame clones alone and lacks a portion of them. The sample includes about 660,000 clones, over 75% of them seen just once. The sample was also reused in another study, on human thymus T cells.

The specimen sequenced was thymocytes. All receptors derive from a boy under three years old with a congenital heart defect. Both conserved end residues are part of each CDR3. Fields, in order: J gene, D gene, clone size, V gene, CDR3 protein, CDR3 DNA. The D gene is left open where the match is weak. The size of a clone is reported for some rows only, either as once, few or many, or as a class for expanded clones.

>TRBJ2-7|TRBD1|few|TRBV27
CASSSGQGIFEQYF
TGTGCCAGCAGTTCGGGACAGGGTATCTTCGAGCAGTACTTC
>TRBJ1-4|TRBD1|.|TRBV28
CATKGQGNEKLFF
TGTGCCACCAAGGGACAGGGTAATGAAAAACTGTTTTTT
>TRBJ1-4|.|.|TRBV14
CASSSGGHEKLFF
TGTGCCAGCAGCTCCGGAGGCCATGAAAAACTGTTTTTT
>TRBJ2-1|.|.|TRBV4-2
CASSLPTRSAENEQFF
TGTGCCAGCAGCCTTCCGACTAGATCCGCGGAGAATGAGCAGTTCTTC
>TRBJ1-5|.|.|TRBV6-1
CATTMGAGYQPQHF
TGTGCCACCACTATGGGGGCCGGTTATCAGCCCCAGCATTTT
>TRBJ2-3|.|.|TRBV12-5
CASGPTGCTQYF
TGTGCTAGTGGTCCCACAGGCTGTACGCAGTATTTT
>TRBJ2-1|.|.|TRBV14
CASSPRGRNSYNEQFF
TGTGCCAGCAGCCCCCGCGGGCGTAACTCCTACAATGAGCAGTTCTTC
>TRBJ2-6|.|.|TRBV29-1
CSVETGSGANVLTF
TGCAGCGTTGAGACAGGCTCTGGGGCCAACGTCCTGACTTTC
>TRBJ2-1|TRBD2|few|TRBV19
CASTSGDNEQFF
TGTGCCAGTACTAGCGGAGATAATGAGCAGTTCTTC
>TRBJ1-5|TRBD1|.|TRBV5-1
CASSLTGDGQPQHF
TGCGCCAGCAGCTTGACAGGGGATGGGCAGCCCCAGCATTTT
>TRBJ1-1|.|.|TRBV4-3
CASSQGLGSRTEAFF
TGCGCCAGCAGCCAAGGACTAGGCAGCCGCACTGAAGCTTTCTTT
>TRBJ1-1|.|.|TRBV27
CASSSGDYGTEAFF
TGTGCCAGCAGTTCCGGGGATTACGGCACTGAAGCTTTCTTT
>TRBJ2-2|TRBD1|once|TRBV19
CASIRMGNRGTTGELFF
TGTGCCAGTATCCGAATGGGGAACAGGGGAACAACCGGGGAGCTGTTTTTT
>TRBJ2-1|.|.|TRBV11-3
CASSTEGSGSYNEQFF
TGTGCCAGCAGCACCGAGGGTTCAGGCTCCTACAATGAGCAGTTCTTC
>TRBJ1-5|.|.|TRBV2
CASSEGRRQPQHF
TGTGCCAGCAGTGAGGGCAGAAGGCAGCCCCAGCATTTT
>TRBJ2-7|TRBD1|.|TRBV12-5
CASTDRTGNYYEQYF
TGTGCTAGTACAGACCGGACAGGGAATTATTACGAGCAGTACTTC
>TRBJ1-5|TRBD1|.|TRBV7-9
CARVLGFDRGQSQPQHF
TGTGCCAGAGTGTTGGGTTTCGACAGGGGGCAATCTCAGCCCCAGCATTTT
>TRBJ2-7|.|.|TRBV29-1
CSVLTPRSYEQYF
TGCAGCGTTTTGACACCCCGCTCCTACGAGCAGTACTTC
>TRBJ2-2|TRBD2|.|TRBV5-6
CASSSVAGGPDGELFF
TGTGCCAGCAGCTCCGTAGCGGGAGGGCCCGACGGGGAGCTGTTTTTT
>TRBJ2-2|TRBD2|.|TRBV11-3
CASSAGGTGELFF
TGTGCCAGCAGCGCGGGGGGGACCGGGGAGCTGTTTTTT
>TRBJ2-2|TRBD2|.|TRBV4-1
CASSQDTRGRYTGELFF
TGCGCCAGCAGCCAAGATACGCGCGGGAGGTACACCGGGGAGCTGTTTTTT
>TRBJ2-7|.|.|TRBV11-2
CASSLPGYEQYF
TGTGCCAGCAGCTTACCAGGGTACGAGCAGTACTTC
>TRBJ2-1|.|.|TRBV9
CASSGTANEQFF
TGTGCCAGCAGCGGGACTGCCAATGAGCAGTTCTTC
>TRBJ2-5|TRBD2|.|TRBV10-1
CASSELQLAGGLETQYF
TGCGCCAGCAGTGAGTTACAACTAGCGGGAGGGCTAGAGACCCAGTACTTC
>TRBJ1-5|TRBD1|.|TRBV5-1
CASSAGTGVNQPQHF
TGCGCCAGCAGCGCCGGGACAGGGGTCAATCAGCCCCAGCATTTT
>TRBJ2-2|.|.|TRBV15
CATSSGTLGAANTGELFF
TGTGCCACCAGCAGCGGGACGTTGGGGGCGGCGAACACCGGGGAGCTGTTTTTT
>TRBJ2-7|TRBD2|.|TRBV16
CASSLFKREYRYEQYF
TGTGCCAGCAGCCTGTTTAAGCGGGAGTATCGATACGAGCAGTACTTC
>TRBJ2-7|.|.|TRBV27
CASSSREVGWKQYF
TGTGCCAGCAGTTCCAGGGAAGTTGGTTGGAAGCAGTACTTC
>TRBJ1-1|.|.|TRBV5-6
CASSSGQENTEAFF
TGTGCCAGCAGCTCGGGACAAGAGAACACTGAAGCTTTCTTT
>TRBJ1-2|.|.|TRBV5-6
CASSFERGEGEANYGYTF
TGTGCCAGCAGCTTTGAAAGGGGAGAAGGGGAGGCTAACTATGGCTACACCTTC
>TRBJ2-5|.|.|TRBV10-3
CATSSRQETQYF
TGTGCCACATCAAGCAGGCAGGAGACCCAGTACTTC
>TRBJ2-1|.|.|TRBV10-1
CASSETVRPSYNEQFF
TGCGCCAGCAGTGAAACGGTCCGCCCCTCTTACAATGAGCAGTTCTTC
>TRBJ2-1|TRBD1|.|TRBV4-1
CASSQIGTVSDSGHNEQFF
TGCGCCAGCAGCCAAATTGGGACAGTCTCCGACTCAGGTCACAATGAGCAGTTCTTC
>TRBJ2-1|TRBD2|.|TRBV4-1
CASSPKYGTSDLSYNEQFF
TGCGCCAGCAGCCCGAAATATGGGACTAGCGACCTCTCCTACAATGAGCAGTTCTTC
>TRBJ1-5|.|few|TRBV19
CASSFADRNSNQPQHF
TGTGCCAGTAGTTTCGCCGACAGGAATAGCAATCAGCCCCAGCATTTT
>TRBJ2-1|.|once|TRBV5-1
CASSWTGYNEQFF
TGCGCCAGCAGCTGGACTGGATACAATGAGCAGTTCTTC
>TRBJ1-1|.|.|TRBV7-9
CASSPANRREMNTEAFF
TGTGCCAGCAGCCCAGCAAACAGACGGGAAATGAACACTGAAGCTTTCTTT
>TRBJ2-7|TRBD1|.|TRBV5-5
CASSPDRGPYEQYF
TGTGCCAGCAGCCCTGACAGGGGGCCCTACGAGCAGTACTTC
>TRBJ1-2|TRBD1|.|TRBV7-2
CASSFFSGTGGPNYGYTF
TGTGCCAGCAGCTTTTTCAGCGGGACAGGGGGCCCTAACTATGGCTACACCTTC
>TRBJ2-7|TRBD2|.|TRBV27
CASSPRTSPSYEQYF
TGTGCCAGCAGTCCCCGGACTAGCCCGTCCTACGAGCAGTACTTC
>TRBJ2-1|.|.|TRBV14
CASSQDGGRSGIYNEQFF
TGTGCCAGCAGCCAAGATGGGGGGCGCAGCGGGATCTACAATGAGCAGTTCTTC
>TRBJ1-6|.|.|TRBV15
CATSRDRNRHRSPLHF
TGTGCCACCAGCAGAGATCGGAACAGACACCGTTCACCCCTCCACTTT
>TRBJ1-2|.|.|TRBV19
CASTHPGVGYTF
TGTGCCAGTACCCACCCCGGGGTCGGCTACACCTTC